These T cell receptor beta chains were read from a single sample in a study of regulatory T cells in long-lasting Graves disease. Using its own MiXCR run on the multiplex PCR reads, TCRdb lists one record per CDR3 protein. The data hold approximately 400,000 distinct CDR3 sequences, with about 15% observed a single time. This same sample was also taken into another study, of T cells in Graves' hyperthyroidism and ophthalmopathy.

Sequencing used peripheral blood mononuclear cells (PBMCs), obtained at new diagnosis, from a patient treated with antithyroid drugs. These receptors came from a woman in her 40s with Graves disease. Each CDR3 is given with its conserved first and last residue. D genes are given only for firm matches. Only some rows state a clone size, as once, few, many or a class for expanded clones.

clone_size	d_call	v_call	j_call	cdr3_aa	cdr3_nt
many	NA	TRBV11-2	TRBJ2-7	CASSSASDSRSSYEQYF	TGTGCCAGCAGCTCAGCATCGGACAGTCGGAGCTCCTACGAGCAGTACTTC
many	TRBD1	TRBV18	TRBJ1-2	CASSHTGTGVGYTF	TGTGCCAGCTCACATACCGGGACAGGGGTCGGCTACACCTTC
many	NA	TRBV6-1	TRBJ1-1	CASSGMGGNTEAFF	TGTGCCAGCAGTGGCATGGGGGGGAACACTGAAGCTTTCTTT
many	NA	TRBV28	TRBJ2-7	CASRDRDTDTYEQYF	TGTGCCAGCAGAGACCGGGACACGGACACCTACGAGCAGTACTTC
few	TRBD1	TRBV12-3/TRBV12-4	TRBJ1-2	CASSLGPGQGTFNYGYTF	TGTGCCAGCAGTTTAGGGCCGGGACAGGGTACCTTTAACTATGGCTACACCTTC
many	NA	TRBV9	TRBJ1-2	CASSVGTNYGYTF	TGTGCCAGCAGCGTCGGGACTAACTATGGCTACACCTTC
NA	TRBD1	TRBV18	TRBJ1-5	CASHGTGNNQPQHF	TGTGCCAGCCATGGGACAGGGAACAATCAGCCCCAGCATTTT
NA	NA	TRBV10-3	TRBJ2-6	CAISVLSGTPSPGANVLTF	TGTGCCATCAGTGTTCTTTCCGGGACACCAAGCCCTGGGGCCAACGTCCTGACTTTC
many	TRBD1	TRBV12-3/TRBV12-4	TRBJ1-1	CASSQTLGTEDTEAFF	TGTGCCAGCAGTCAAACTCTTGGGACAGAGGACACTGAAGCTTTCTTT
many	TRBD2	TRBV3-1	TRBJ2-7	CASSQGGNRPGLAGVSYEQYF	TGTGCCAGCAGCCAAGGCGGGAATCGTCCGGGACTAGCGGGAGTATCCTACGAGCAGTACTTC
many	TRBD1	TRBV12-3/TRBV12-4	TRBJ1-1	CASLRGPRTEAFF	TGTGCCAGCCTCAGGGGGCCAAGGACTGAAGCTTTCTTT
many	TRBD2	TRBV7-2	TRBJ2-3	CASSPRGGTIDTQYF	TGTGCCAGCAGCCCCCGGGGGGGCACGATCGATACGCAGTATTTT
NA	NA	TRBV12-5	TRBJ2-7	CASGLVGYEQYF	TGTGCTAGTGGTTTGGTCGGCTACGAGCAGTACTTC
NA	TRBD1	TRBV27	TRBJ1-6	CASRITGQFLNSPLHF	TGTGCCAGCAGGATAACGGGACAGTTTCTGAATTCACCCCTCCACTTT
few	TRBD2	TRBV7-6	TRBJ2-1	CASSLVAGGWDEQFF	TGTGCCAGCAGCTTAGTTGCGGGAGGTTGGGATGAGCAGTTCTTC
many	NA	TRBV20-1	TRBJ1-5	CSAPRGEGQPQHF	TGCAGTGCTCCGCGGGGGGAAGGTCAGCCCCAGCATTTT
many	NA	TRBV20-1	TRBJ2-7	CSASDNSYEQYF	TGCAGTGCTAGCGACAACTCCTACGAGCAGTACTTC
few	TRBD1	TRBV6-1	TRBJ2-2	CASSDGTGGAGELFF	TGTGCCAGCAGCGATGGGACAGGGGGCGCCGGGGAGCTGTTTTTT
NA	NA	TRBV30	TRBJ2-6	CALAYSSGANVLTF	TGTGCCTTAGCCTACAGCTCTGGGGCCAACGTCCTGACTTTC
many	NA	TRBV5-1	TRBJ2-3	CASSVDGSDTQYF	TGCGCCAGCAGCGTGGACGGTTCAGATACGCAGTATTTT
many	NA	TRBV15	TRBJ2-1	CATSRDHGTYNEQFF	TGTGCCACCAGCAGAGATCACGGGACCTACAATGAGCAGTTCTTC
many	NA	TRBV7-8	TRBJ1-5	CASSLLRASRGQPQHF	TGTGCCAGCAGCTTACTAAGGGCCAGCCGGGGTCAGCCCCAGCATTTT
few	TRBD2	TRBV20-1	TRBJ2-7	CSAATYSGRAYEQYF	TGCAGTGCCGCCACATATAGCGGGCGTGCCTACGAGCAGTACTTC
NA	TRBD2	TRBV6-1	TRBJ2-5	CASSPQGSGAKTQYF	TGTGCCAGCAGTCCGCAGGGTAGCGGGGCAAAGACCCAGTACTTC
NA	TRBD1	TRBV5-4	TRBJ2-1	CVSTYRDSNEQFF	TGTGTCAGCACCTACCGGGACAGCAATGAGCAGTTCTTC
few	NA	TRBV7-2	TRBJ1-3	CASTPGVSSGNTIYF	TGTGCCAGCACCCCAGGGGTTAGCTCTGGAAACACCATATATTTT
many	TRBD1	TRBV28	TRBJ2-7	CASSSRTGSYEQYF	TGTGCCAGCAGTTCCCGGACAGGGTCCTACGAGCAGTACTTC
many	NA	TRBV28	TRBJ1-2	CASSLIQGTQDGYTF	TGTGCCAGCAGTTTAATACAGGGCACCCAGGATGGCTACACCTTC
many	TRBD1	TRBV7-6	TRBJ2-7	CASSSRTGDHEQYF	TGTGCCAGCAGCTCCAGGACAGGGGACCACGAGCAGTACTTC